Presented here are 11 T cell receptor beta chains from one specimen sequenced in a study of T-cell reconstitution after alpha-beta-depleted transplantation in children. The TCRbeta library was prepared with unique molecular identifiers. TCRdb redid the calling of the PCR reads with MiXCR, one entry per CDR3 protein. Here the sample spans 230,000 or so distinct CDR3 sequences, about 12% being singletons. Sequencing was performed on PBMCs from the stem cell graft donor, taken from the stem cell graft. Receptor source: a human donor who donated a stem cell graft to a child with acute lymphoblastic leukemia.

This clonotype has ten or more counts. The rearrangement joins TRBV18 to TRBJ1-1, with D tentatively TRBD1 (6 bases). V was clipped by 2 bases and J by 4 bases, with 11 bases between them. This CDR3 is 14 amino acids long. Germline lookup yields CDR1 KGHSH and CDR2 LQKENI. The CDR3 loop reads CASSPTTGTTEAFF. The CDR3 DNA reads TGTGCCAGCTCACCAACGACAGGTACCACTGAAGCTTTCTTT.

This clonotype was seen at least ten times. The rearrangement uses TRBV5-1 and TRBJ2-2; D tentatively reads TRBD1 or TRBD2 (5 bases each). Trimming left V 2 bases short and J 2 bases short, with 19 bases between. The germline CDR1 and CDR2 sequences are SGHRS and YFSETQ. The CDR3 sequence is 18 residues long. Here the CDR3 DNA reads TGCGCCAGCAGCTTTCCCGGCGAGGGAGACAGAAACACCGGGGAGCTGTTTTTT. Its protein is CASSFPGEGDRNTGELFF.

Ten or more counts support this clonotype. V usage is TRBV28 and J usage is TRBJ2-3; 12 nucleotides line up with TRBD2. The CDR3 length is 16 residues. V trimming: 8 bases; J trimming: 5 bases; junction bases outside the gene matches: 11. Per germline, CDR1 MDHEN and CDR2 SYDVKM. CDR3 region: CASRKRLAGAGDTQYF. The CDR3 DNA sequence: TGTGCCAGCCGTAAAAGACTAGCGGGAGCCGGAGATACGCAGTATTTT.

This clonotype was seen many times. This chain joins TRBV7-8 and TRBJ2-5; D tentatively fits TRBD1 or TRBD2 (7 bases each). The CDR3 runs 16 residues. Germline loops: CDR1 SGHVS, CDR2 FQNEAQ. V gave up 5 bases and J gave up 4 bases, with 20 bases separating them. CDR3 protein: CASSPILGEGAETQYF. The CDR3 bases are TGTGCCAGCAGCCCAATACTAGGGGAGGGGGCAGAGACCCAGTACTTC. The full variable domain, completed using reference TRBV7-8 and TRBJ2-5, is GAGVSQSPRYKVAKRGQDVALRCDPISGHVSLFWYQQALGQGPEFLTYFQNEAQLDKSGLPSDRFFAERPEGSVSTLKIQRTQQEDSAVYLCASSPILGEGAETQYFGPGTRLLVL.

This clonotype was recorded many times. The genes are TRBV25-1 and TRBJ1-1, with 8 bases aligning to TRBD1. J gave up 5 bases and V 8 bases, and 7 bases lay outside the gene matches. This CDR3 is 13 amino acids long. CDR1 MGHDK and CDR2 SYGVNS come from the germline V gene. The CDR3 region has the DNA TGTGCCAGCTCCCCAGGGGGCCTAACTGAAGCTTTCTTT. Its protein product is CASSPGGLTEAFF.

This clonotype was seen many times. The chain joins TRBV6-5 to TRBJ1-5; D not resolved. CDR3 length equals 15 residues. V was trimmed by 2 bases and J by 6 bases, leaving 14 bases between them. Germline loops: CDR1 MNHEY, CDR2 SVGAGI. The CDR3: CASSYGSGGGQPQHF. The CDR3 nucleotides read TGTGCCAGCAGTTACGGTTCAGGCGGCGGTCAGCCCCAGCATTTT.

This clonotype was counted at least ten times. The chain is built from TRBV12-3 or TRBV12-4 and TRBJ1-1; D gene uncertain. The V end lost 6 bases, the J end lost 4 bases, and 15 bases lay between the germline ends. The CDR3 runs to 14 residues. The DNA of the CDR3 is TGTGCCAGCAGCCCAGGAGGAAGACCCACTGAAGCTTTCTTT. Translating gives CASSPGGRPTEAFF.

This clonotype was seen many times. This rearrangement joins TRBV6-2 or TRBV6-3 to TRBJ1-1; weak D call: TRBD1 (5 bases). Between the trimmed V and J ends, which lost 4 bases and 1 base, there was a span of 10 bases. Germline V lookup: CDR1 MNHEY, CDR2 SVGEGT. CDR3 size: 14 residues. CDR3 loop: CASSSSTGNTEAFF. CDR3 in DNA: TGTGCCAGCAGTTCATCTACAGGGAACACTGAAGCTTTCTTT.

There are many counts of this clonotype. J is TRBJ2-5 and V is TRBV5-1, with D tentatively TRBD1 or TRBD2 (5 bases each). V was cut by 4 bases and J by 5 bases, with 24 bases left in between. Germline V gene data show CDR1 as SGHRS and CDR2 as YFSETQ. The CDR3 is 17 amino acids. The CDR3, as DNA: TGCGCCAGCAGCGGTTTGGGGGATTTGGGGCCGGGGGAGACCCAGTACTTC. It is translated as CASSGLGDLGPGETQYF.

There are many counts of this clonotype. The chain has TRBV11-2 and TRBJ2-1; 13 nucleotides agree with TRBD2. The J segment lost 8 bases and the V segment lost 5 bases, leaving 6 bases of the junction unmatched. The CDR3 runs 15 residues. In germline, CDR1 is SGHAT, CDR2 FQNNGV. DNA for the CDR3: TGTGCCAGCAGCCCTTGGACTAGCGGGGGTTATGAGCAGTTCTTC. Amino acid sequence: CASSPWTSGGYEQFF.

There are many counts of this clonotype. The chain joins TRBV20-1 to TRBJ1-3, with a weak D call TRBD1 (5 bases). This CDR3 comprises 15 residues. Trimming took off 1 base at V and 0 bases at J, with 10 bases between the two ends. From germline, CDR1 is DFQATT and CDR2 SNEGSKA (reference sequence). This chain's CDR3 is CSARGTQLSGNTIYF. The DNA for the CDR3 is TGCAGTGCTAGAGGGACACAACTCTCTGGAAACACCATATATTTT.